The rows below give T cell receptor beta chains drawn from one sample of a study of Ad26.COV2.S vaccination and SARS-CoV-2 variants. TCRdb's copy holds only in-frame clones and misses some; the assay was immunoSEQ multiplex PCR. The sample has about 350,000 clones; 86% are singletons. The specimen was peripheral blood, collected in a trial of Ad26.COV2.S vaccine versus placebo. These receptors were collected from a person between 18 and 60 years old who received the Ad26.COV2.S COVID-19 vaccine or a placebo. Each CDR3 is given with its conserved first and last residue. D genes are given only for firm matches. Where a row states a size, it is once, few, many or the class of an expanded clone; other rows omit it.

J gene: TRBJ2-1; clone size: NA; V gene: TRBV9; D gene: TRBD2; CDR3 DNA: TGTGCCAGCAGCGTAGCGGTCTTAGCGGGCCCTCAGTTCTTC; CDR3 protein: CASSVAVLAGPQFF
J gene: TRBJ1-5; clone size: NA; V gene: TRBV5-4; D gene: NA; CDR3 DNA: TGTGCCAGCAGCTTCCAGGGGAGTCAGCCCCAGCATTTT; CDR3 protein: CASSFQGSQPQHF
J gene: TRBJ2-1; clone size: once; V gene: TRBV2; D gene: TRBD2; CDR3 DNA: TGTGCCAGCAGTGAAGCGCTTAGCGGGGTCGAGCAGTTCTTC; CDR3 protein: CASSEALSGVEQFF
J gene: TRBJ1-4; clone size: once; V gene: TRBV4-1; D gene: TRBD1; CDR3 DNA: TGCGCCAGCAGCCCGGGACAGGGAGATTGGGAAAAACTGTTTTTT; CDR3 protein: CASSPGQGDWEKLFF
J gene: TRBJ2-2; clone size: NA; V gene: TRBV7-9; D gene: NA; CDR3 DNA: TGTGCCAGCAGCTTAGCCTCCAGGGGCTGGAGGACCGGGGAGCTGTTTTTT; CDR3 protein: CASSLASRGWRTGELFF
J gene: TRBJ2-5; clone size: NA; V gene: TRBV5-1; D gene: NA; CDR3 DNA: TGCGCCAGCAGCTTGGACGGGGACTTGCAAGAGACCCAGTACTTC; CDR3 protein: CASSLDGDLQETQYF
J gene: TRBJ1-5; clone size: NA; V gene: TRBV19; D gene: TRBD1; CDR3 DNA: TGTGCCAGTACCCTTGGTAGGGGGCGGCAGCCCCAGCATTTT; CDR3 protein: CASTLGRGRQPQHF
J gene: TRBJ1-1; clone size: NA; V gene: TRBV19; D gene: NA; CDR3 DNA: TGTGCCAGTAGTATTTTTAACACGAACACTGAAGCTTTCTTT; CDR3 protein: CASSIFNTNTEAFF
J gene: TRBJ2-1; clone size: few; V gene: TRBV9; D gene: TRBD2; CDR3 DNA: TGTGCCAGCAGCGCCTCTAGCGGGGGCTACAATGAGCAGTTCTTC; CDR3 protein: CASSASSGGYNEQFF
J gene: TRBJ1-2; clone size: NA; V gene: TRBV5-6; D gene: NA; CDR3 DNA: TGTGCCAGCAGCTTGGATCTTCAGGCCTGGAGGGGCTACACCTTC; CDR3 protein: CASSLDLQAWRGYTF
J gene: TRBJ2-6; clone size: NA; V gene: TRBV5-1; D gene: NA; CDR3 DNA: TGCGCCAGCAGCTTTAGGAGCTCTGGGGCCAACGTCCTGACTTTC; CDR3 protein: CASSFRSSGANVLTF
J gene: TRBJ2-1; clone size: NA; V gene: TRBV19; D gene: NA; CDR3 DNA: TGTGCCAGTAGCGCCACAGGGATTGAGCAGTTCTTC; CDR3 protein: CASSATGIEQFF
J gene: TRBJ1-1; clone size: NA; V gene: TRBV4-1; D gene: NA; CDR3 DNA: TGCGCCAGCAGGATCTTAGGGAGGAACACTGAAGCTTTCTTT; CDR3 protein: CASRILGRNTEAFF
J gene: TRBJ2-1; clone size: NA; V gene: TRBV4-1; D gene: NA; CDR3 DNA: TGCGCCAGCAGCCCCCGCACGAGTAGCTGGATAGACAATGAGCAGTTCTTC; CDR3 protein: CASSPRTSSWIDNEQFF
J gene: TRBJ2-5; clone size: NA; V gene: TRBV7-3; D gene: TRBD1; CDR3 DNA: TGTGCCAGCAGCAAACGGGACAGGGCAAAAGGGGAGACCCAGTACTTC; CDR3 protein: CASSKRDRAKGETQYF